The 16 T cell receptor beta chains below all came from one sample that was sequenced in a study of T cells after posttransplantation cyclophosphamide. Libraries were prepared by immunoSEQ multiplex PCR; TCRdb keeps only in-frame clonotypes and omits some of them. The sample is made up of more than 20,000 clones, none counted only once. The sequenced sample consisted of PBMCs. Receptor source: a man aged 50 to 60 in good health, CMV-negative, and a related stem cell transplant donor.

This clone has at least ten counts. This chain uses TRBV9 with TRBJ1-1; 7 nucleotides agree with TRBD1. The germline CDR1 and CDR2 sequences are SGDLS and YYNGEE. CDR3 size: 16 residues. Germline trimming cut 3 bases from V and 0 bases from J; bases unmatched to any gene: 8. Here the CDR3 reads CASSAGDSRLNTEAFF. The CDR3 DNA reads as TGTGCCAGCAGCGCCGGGGACAGTAGATTGAACACTGAAGCTTTCTTT.

This clone was observed at least ten times. V usage is TRBV5-1 and J usage is TRBJ2-1; 14 bases fit TRBD2. CDR1 is SGHRS and CDR2 is YFSETQ in the germline V gene. V shed 3 bases and J 8 bases; nucleotides not matched to a gene: 13. The CDR3 contains 18 residues. CDR3 nucleotide sequence: TGCGCCAGCAGCTGGGGGACTAGCGGGAGCCACACTCGGGATGAGCAGTTCTTC. This gives the protein CASSWGTSGSHTRDEQFF.

In its sample, this clone was seen many times. V and J are TRBV19 and TRBJ1-1; 10 bases line up with TRBD1. The V segment lost 4 bases and the J segment 3 bases; nucleotides outside the gene matches: 2. The germline V gene encodes CDR1 LNHDA and CDR2 SQIVND (reference sequence). The CDR3 contains 14 residues. The CDR3 loop reads CASSRGQGDTEAFF. CDR3 DNA: TGTGCCAGTAGTAGAGGACAGGGGGACACTGAAGCTTTCTTT.

Ten or more counts support this clone. The chain employs TRBV11-1 and TRBJ2-7; a weak D match, TRBD2 (6 bases). The CDR3 covers 14 residues. Between the trimmed V and J ends, which lost 4 bases and 6 bases, there was a span of 16 bases. In germline, CDR1 is SGHAT, CDR2 FQDESV (reference sequence). As DNA, the CDR3 is TGTGCCAGCAGCTGGGGGGTGGCCGGGCGCGAGCAGTACTTC. Translation gives CASSWGVAGREQYF.

The chain recombines TRBV5-8 with TRBJ1-6; no reliable D call. The CDR3 extends over 12 amino acids. Germline-derived CDR1 and CDR2 are SGHTS and YDEGEE. Trimming shortened V by 5 bases and J by 14 bases, and 14 bases separated the two germline ends. CDR3 bases: TGTGCCAGCAGTTTCCTTATACCGGCCCTCCACTTT. Protein: CASSFLIPALHF. The whole variable domain, remainder taken from reference TRBV5-8 and TRBJ1-6, is EAGVTQSPTHLIKTRGQQATLRCSPISGHTSVYWYQQALGLGLQFLLWYDEGEERNRGNFPPRFSGRQFPNYSSELNVNALELEDSALYLCASSFLIPALHFGNGTRLTVT.

This clone was recorded at least ten times. V is TRBV19 and J is TRBJ2-7; 9 bases map to TRBD1. The CDR3 is 15 residues long. Trimming removed 8 bases from V and 4 bases from J; junction bases left unmatched: 12. Germline assignment: CDR1 LNHDA and CDR2 SQIVND (reference sequence). The CDR3 loop is CASSGTGILSYEQYF. For the CDR3, the DNA is TGTGCCAGTTCCGGGACAGGGATCCTCTCTTACGAGCAGTACTTC.

Ten or more counts support this clone. V is TRBV18 and J is TRBJ2-7, with D perhaps matching TRBD1 (6 bases). CDR1 is KGHSH, CDR2 LQKENI, per germline. CDR3 size: 15 residues. The ends were cut back, 3 bases at V and 2 bases at J, with 14 bases in the middle. The CDR3 DNA sequence: TGTGCCAGCTCACCCGCTTCACAGGGACCCTACGAGCAGTACTTC. It encodes CASSPASQGPYEQYF.

This clone was seen ten or more times. The chain recombines TRBV7-9 with TRBJ2-2, with TRBD1 matching over 9 bases. CDR3 length equals 13 residues. Germline V gene sequence: CDR1 SEHNR, CDR2 FQNEAQ (reference sequence). The ends lost 5 bases at V and 6 bases at J; junction bases unmatched: 1. The DNA of the CDR3 is TGTGCCAGCAGCCGGACAGGGGCCGGGGAGCTGTTTTTT. This translates into CASSRTGAGELFF.

This clone has a count of ten or more. V usage is TRBV7-9 and J usage is TRBJ2-6; D is ambiguous. Between the trimmed V and J ends, which lost 4 bases and 6 bases, there was a span of 4 bases. This CDR3 has 12 amino acids. The V gene's germline CDR1 is SEHNR and CDR2 FQNEAQ (reference sequence). In nucleotides, the CDR3 is TGTGCCAGCAGCTCGGTGGCCAACGTCCTGACTTTC. Protein sequence: CASSSVANVLTF.

This clone was picked up many times. This chain connects TRBV10-3 to TRBJ2-1; TRBD2 aligns across 13 bases. Germline-derived CDR1 and CDR2 are ENHRY and SYGVKD. With V trimmed by 11 bases and J by 9 bases, 7 bases remained unmatched. The CDR3 is made up of 13 amino acids. The CDR3 sequence: CALGLAGVSEQFF. The CDR3 region has the DNA TGTGCCCTCGGACTAGCGGGAGTAAGTGAGCAGTTCTTC.

Ten or more counts support this clone. V and J are TRBV5-1 and TRBJ2-1, with 9 bases that match TRBD1. The CDR3 loop spans 16 amino acids. Trimming took 0 bases from V and 2 from J; bases not matched to a gene: 3. In germline, CDR1 is SGHRS, CDR2 YFSETQ. For the CDR3, the DNA is TGCGCCAGCAGCTTGGGGGGGACAGGGACCTACAATGAGCAGTTCTTC. It encodes CASSLGGTGTYNEQFF.

This clone was found many times. The V call is TRBV7-9, the J call TRBJ1-2; TRBD1 agrees at 7 bases. The germline V gene has CDR1 SEHNR and CDR2 FQNEAQ (reference sequence). The ends lost 3 bases at V and 7 bases at J; junction bases unmatched: 8. The CDR3 is 14 residues long. CDR3 coding DNA: TGTGCCAGCAGCTTCCTTGACAGGGCAGGTGGCTACACCTTC. Translating it yields CASSFLDRAGGYTF.

This clone was detected many times. This rearrangement joins TRBV19 to TRBJ2-7, with 9 bases fitting TRBD1. Per germline, CDR1 LNHDA and CDR2 SQIVND (reference sequence). This CDR3 contains 13 residues. V lost 7 bases and J lost 5; bases outside the gene matches: 6. The chain's CDR3 is CASMGDRDDEQYF. The CDR3 coding sequence is TGTGCCAGTATGGGGGACAGGGACGACGAGCAGTACTTC.

This clone was counted many times. The chain combines TRBV2 with TRBJ2-7; D might be TRBD1 (5 bases). The CDR3 sequence is 13 residues long. Germline assignment: CDR1 SNHLY and CDR2 FYNNEI. Between the trimmed V and J ends, which lost 5 bases and 2 bases, there was a span of 10 bases. In DNA form, the CDR3 reads TGTGCCAGCAGTCAACAGGAAGCCTACGAGCAGTACTTC. It specifies CASSQQEAYEQYF.

This clone was seen ten or more times. The rearrangement links TRBV2 to TRBJ2-3, with TRBD2 matching over 8 bases. Per the germline V gene, CDR1 is SNHLY and CDR2 is FYNNEI. Unmatched junction bases numbered 19, after V lost 5 bases and J lost 3 bases. CDR3 size: 19 residues. The CDR3 sequence is CASSLRVTRTSRGTDTQYF. The CDR3 DNA reads as TGTGCCAGCAGTCTCAGGGTTACGAGGACTAGCAGGGGTACAGATACGCAGTATTTT. The full variable domain, completed using reference TRBV2 and TRBJ2-3, is EPEVTQTPSHQVTQMGQEVILRCVPISNHLYFYWYRQILGQKVEFLVSFYNNEISEKSEIFDDQFSVERPDGSNFTLKIRSTKLEDSAMYFCASSLRVTRTSRGTDTQYFGPGTRLTVL.

This clone was detected many times. The gene calls are TRBV28 and TRBJ2-2; the D gene is possibly TRBD2 (5 bases). Germline V gives CDR1 MDHEN, CDR2 SYDVKM. This CDR3 is built from 12 residues. The CDR3 nucleotides read TGTGTCACACGGCGGGACACCGGGGAGCTGTTTTTT. It encodes CVTRRDTGELFF.